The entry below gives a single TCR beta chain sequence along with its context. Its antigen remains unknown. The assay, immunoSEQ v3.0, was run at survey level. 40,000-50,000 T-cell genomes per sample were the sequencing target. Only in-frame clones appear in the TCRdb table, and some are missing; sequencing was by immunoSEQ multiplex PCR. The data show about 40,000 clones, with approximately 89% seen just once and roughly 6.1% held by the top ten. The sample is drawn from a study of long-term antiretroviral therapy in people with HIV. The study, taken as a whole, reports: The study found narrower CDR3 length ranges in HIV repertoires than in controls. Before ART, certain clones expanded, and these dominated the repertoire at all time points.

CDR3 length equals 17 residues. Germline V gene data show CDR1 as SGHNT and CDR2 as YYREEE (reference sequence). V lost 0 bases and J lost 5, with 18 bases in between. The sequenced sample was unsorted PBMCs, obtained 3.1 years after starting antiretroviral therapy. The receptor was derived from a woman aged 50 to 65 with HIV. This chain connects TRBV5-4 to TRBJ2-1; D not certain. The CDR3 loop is CASSLGVGPQINNEQFF. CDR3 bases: TGTGCCAGCAGCTTGGGGGTAGGGCCCCAAATAAACAATGAGCAGTTCTTC.